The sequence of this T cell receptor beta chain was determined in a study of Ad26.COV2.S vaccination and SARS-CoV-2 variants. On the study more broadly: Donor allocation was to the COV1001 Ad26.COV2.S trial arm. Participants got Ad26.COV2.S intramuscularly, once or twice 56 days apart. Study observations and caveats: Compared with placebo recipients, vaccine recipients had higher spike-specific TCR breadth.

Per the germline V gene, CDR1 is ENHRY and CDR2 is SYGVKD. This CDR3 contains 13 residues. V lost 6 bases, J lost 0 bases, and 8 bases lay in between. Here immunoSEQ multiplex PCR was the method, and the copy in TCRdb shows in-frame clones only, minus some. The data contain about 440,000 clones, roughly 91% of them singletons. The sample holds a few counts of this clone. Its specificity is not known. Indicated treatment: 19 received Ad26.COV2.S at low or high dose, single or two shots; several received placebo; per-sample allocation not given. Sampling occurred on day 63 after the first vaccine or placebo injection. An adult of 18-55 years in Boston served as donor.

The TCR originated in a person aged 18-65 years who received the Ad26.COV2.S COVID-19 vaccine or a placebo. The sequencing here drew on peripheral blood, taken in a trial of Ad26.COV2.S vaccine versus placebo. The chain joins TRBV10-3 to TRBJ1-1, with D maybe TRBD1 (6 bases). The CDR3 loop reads CAIRDSLNTEAFF. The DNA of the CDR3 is TGTGCCATCAGGGACAGCTTGAACACTGAAGCTTTCTTT.